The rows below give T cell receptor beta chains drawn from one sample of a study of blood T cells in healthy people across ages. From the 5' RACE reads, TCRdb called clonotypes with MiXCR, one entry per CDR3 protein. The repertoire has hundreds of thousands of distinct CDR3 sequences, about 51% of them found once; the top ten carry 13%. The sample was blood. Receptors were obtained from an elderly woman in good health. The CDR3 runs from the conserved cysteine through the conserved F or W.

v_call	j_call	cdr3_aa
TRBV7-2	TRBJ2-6	CASSLVGTGSFGANVLTF
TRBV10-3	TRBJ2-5	CAISRGSGRAAEETQYF
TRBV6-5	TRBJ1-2	CASTAVTGTLRYGYTF
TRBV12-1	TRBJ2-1	CASSFVKVAGSRTEQFF
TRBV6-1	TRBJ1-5	CASRPSNRGYQPQHF
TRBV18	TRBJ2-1	CASSPTGQGANNEQFF
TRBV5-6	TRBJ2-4	CASSLVAGQGVKNIQYF
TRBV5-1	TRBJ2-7	CASSLRTGWDEQYF
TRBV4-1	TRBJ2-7	CASSHGTGVPPYEQYF
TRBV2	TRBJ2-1	CASTPIYPYNEQFF
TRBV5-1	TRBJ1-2	CASSPETGGQSYGYTF
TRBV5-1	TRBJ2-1	CASTEGTNNEQFF
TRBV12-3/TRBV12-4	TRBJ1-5	CASSSDDRSNQPQHF
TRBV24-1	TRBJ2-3	CATSDSDGPADTQYF
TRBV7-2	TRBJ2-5	CASSLELGRQTQYF
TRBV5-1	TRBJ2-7	CAGSSGQPVNEQYF
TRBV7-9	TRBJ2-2	CASSLTGPRGGELFF
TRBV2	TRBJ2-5	CASSEWGYF
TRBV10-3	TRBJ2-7	CAISGDSYNEQYF
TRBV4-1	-	CASSLRRAAGVGETQFF
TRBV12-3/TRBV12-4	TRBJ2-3	CASSFQQPSTDTQYF
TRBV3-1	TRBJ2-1	CASSQDGYSSYNEQFF
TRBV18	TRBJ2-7	CASSPTSGGSYEQYF
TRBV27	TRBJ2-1	CASSLSGLARAVSRYNEQFF
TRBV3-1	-	CASSQTDNEQYF
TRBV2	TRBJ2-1	CASRYGGTKRNEQFF
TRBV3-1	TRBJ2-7	CASSPGRAYEQYF
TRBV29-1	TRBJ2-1	CSENRGAYNEQFF
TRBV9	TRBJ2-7	CASSRDGEPYEQYF
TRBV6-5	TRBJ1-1	CASSLGEPTEAFF
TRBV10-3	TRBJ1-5	CAIRAVGGDQPQHF
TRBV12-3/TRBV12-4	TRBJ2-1	CASVQYNEQFF
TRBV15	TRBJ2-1	CATSRDLEIRTQFF
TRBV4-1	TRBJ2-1	CASSQLGLAGYNEQFF
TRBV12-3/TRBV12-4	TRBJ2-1	CASSSLNPREAGYNEQFF
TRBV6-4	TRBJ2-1	CASSQTAGTGDEQFF
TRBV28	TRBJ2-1	CASSPSGSGEQFF
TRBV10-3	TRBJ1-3	CAISESRRGISGNTIYF
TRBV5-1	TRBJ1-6	CASSPGAGVSSYNSPLHF
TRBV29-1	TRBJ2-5	CSVLSGGETQYF
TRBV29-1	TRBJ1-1	CSVAETPEAFF
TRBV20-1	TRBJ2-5	CSARDLVERGYQETQYF
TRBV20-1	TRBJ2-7	CSARMGNGNEQYF
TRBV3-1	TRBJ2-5	CASSQATGDQETQYF
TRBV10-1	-	CASSEASSSYNKQYF